This is a list of T cell receptor beta chains from one sample in a study of cytomegalovirus exposure and HLA in healthy donors. Profiled with immunoSEQ multiplex PCR; TCRdb holds only in-frame clones, not every one. Of more than 95,000 clones detected, roughly a tenth appear once; the ten largest clones hold 5.8%. Sequenced input: PBMCs. These receptors were collected from a man aged 40-49 years in good health and CMV-seropositive. The CDR3 runs from the conserved cysteine through the conserved F or W. Fields, in order: D gene, V gene, J gene, clone size, CDR3 DNA, CDR3 protein. A D gene is named only where the DNA matches it firmly. Only part of the rows carry a size: once, few, many, or a class if the clone is expanded.

D: -
V: TRBV5-5
J: TRBJ1-1
size: few
DNA: TGTGCCAGCAGACTCGGGGGGAACACTGAAGCTTTCTTT
CDR3: CASRLGGNTEAFF

D: -
V: TRBV19
J: TRBJ1-5
size: -
DNA: TGTGCCAGTAGTTCGGGGGGCGGGTATCAGCCCCAGCATTTT
CDR3: CASSSGGGYQPQHF

D: -
V: TRBV6-1
J: TRBJ2-7
size: few
DNA: TGTGCCAGCAGGCTTGGCACAACCTACGAGCAGTACTTC
CDR3: CASRLGTTYEQYF

D: TRBD1
V: TRBV6-6
J: TRBJ1-2
size: few
DNA: TGTGCTACCCTAACTCCGGGACAGGGGGCTCTGGGCTACACCTTC
CDR3: CATLTPGQGALGYTF

D: TRBD2
V: TRBV11-2
J: TRBJ2-1
size: few
DNA: TGTGCCAGCAGCTATAGCGGGAAGGATGAGCAGTTCTTC
CDR3: CASSYSGKDEQFF

D: TRBD2
V: TRBV7-2
J: TRBJ2-1
size: few
DNA: TGTGCCAGCAGCATCTTTATCCTAACCGGGACTAGTACGTTCTTC
CDR3: CASSIFILTGTSTFF

D: TRBD1
V: TRBV6-1
J: TRBJ2-2
size: few
DNA: TGTGCCAGTCAGGCAGGGGGCCGAACCGGGGAGCTGTTTTTT
CDR3: CASQAGGRTGELFF

D: -
V: TRBV7-2
J: TRBJ2-5
size: -
DNA: TGTGCCAGCAGCACCCGGGACTTCCAAGAGACCCAGTACTTC
CDR3: CASSTRDFQETQYF

D: TRBD2
V: TRBV30
J: TRBJ2-5
size: -
DNA: TGTGCCTGGAGGCCGGGACTACCGCAAGAGACCCAGTACTTC
CDR3: CAWRPGLPQETQYF

D: TRBD1
V: TRBV7-3
J: TRBJ2-6
size: -
DNA: TGTGCCAGCAGCCGACAGGGTTCTGGGGCCAACGTCCTGACTTTC
CDR3: CASSRQGSGANVLTF

D: TRBD2
V: TRBV4-2
J: TRBJ2-1
size: -
DNA: TGTGCCAGCAGCCAACTTCGCAGGGAGGGTTGGAATGAGCAGTTCTTC
CDR3: CASSQLRREGWNEQFF

D: TRBD1
V: TRBV11-2
J: TRBJ2-5
size: -
DNA: TGTGCCAGCGGGACAGGGGGCGCCGAGACCCAGTACTTC
CDR3: CASGTGGAETQYF

D: TRBD2
V: TRBV7-2
J: TRBJ2-5
size: few
DNA: TGTGCCAGCAGCTTCGGACTAGCGGGAGGTCAGGAGACCCAGTACTTC
CDR3: CASSFGLAGGQETQYF

D: TRBD2
V: TRBV28
J: TRBJ2-2
size: few
DNA: TGTGCCAGCAGTTTTAGACTAGCGGGAGTACTGTCCGGGGAGCTGTTTTTT
CDR3: CASSFRLAGVLSGELFF

D: -
V: TRBV5-4
J: TRBJ2-5
size: few
DNA: TGTGCCAGCAGCTTAGGTTTGCAGGGAGAGACCCAGTACTTC
CDR3: CASSLGLQGETQYF

D: -
V: TRBV7-2
J: TRBJ2-4
size: few
DNA: TGTGCCAGCAGCCCCTGGGCAGAGACCATTCAGTACTTC
CDR3: CASSPWAETIQYF

D: TRBD2
V: TRBV6-5
J: TRBJ2-7
size: few
DNA: TGTGCCAGCAGCTTCACTAGCGGGAGCCCCTACGAGCAGTACTTC
CDR3: CASSFTSGSPYEQYF

D: TRBD1
V: TRBV10-3
J: TRBJ2-3
size: -
DNA: TGTGCCATCAGTGAGGCAGGGGGCTATACAGATAAGCAGTATTTT
CDR3: CAISEAGGYTDKQYF

D: -
V: TRBV7-6
J: TRBJ2-2
size: -
DNA: TGTGCCAGCAGCTTAGCTCCAGGGGCCGGGGAGCTGTTTTTT
CDR3: CASSLAPGAGELFF

D: TRBD2
V: TRBV9
J: TRBJ2-5
size: -
DNA: TGTGCCAGCGCCACCGGACTAGCGGGAGACCAAGAGACCCAGTACTTC
CDR3: CASATGLAGDQETQYF

D: -
V: TRBV19
J: TRBJ2-3
size: -
DNA: TGTGCCAGTAGTCCCCAGGGGGATACGCAGTATTTT
CDR3: CASSPQGDTQYF

D: -
V: TRBV7-9
J: TRBJ1-1
size: few
DNA: TGTGCCAGCAGCTTGGGGAGCTTGAGCACTGAAGCTTTCTTT
CDR3: CASSLGSLSTEAFF

D: -
V: TRBV6-6
J: TRBJ2-1
size: -
DNA: TGTGCCAGCAGTTCACAGGGATCCTACAATGAGCAGTTCTTC
CDR3: CASSSQGSYNEQFF

D: -
V: TRBV2
J: TRBJ1-3
size: few
DNA: TGTGCCAGCAGCGATTGGGGGCTGGACACCATATATTTT
CDR3: CASSDWGLDTIYF

D: -
V: TRBV7-3
J: TRBJ2-7
size: -
DNA: TGTGCCAGCAGCTTAATGGGTAGCGGAGCCTCCTACGAGCAGTACTTC
CDR3: CASSLMGSGASYEQYF

D: -
V: TRBV6-5
J: TRBJ2-7
size: -
DNA: TGTGCCAGCAGTGGCAGGGGAGCCGAGCAGTACTTC
CDR3: CASSGRGAEQYF

D: TRBD1
V: TRBV29-1
J: TRBJ2-1
size: -
DNA: TGCAGCGTTCTAAAACCGGACAGGGGTACGTTCTTC
CDR3: CSVLKPDRGTFF

D: -
V: TRBV7-3
J: TRBJ2-7
size: -
DNA: TGTGCCAGCAGCCGCGGACAGGGAGGGGAGCAGTACTTC
CDR3: CASSRGQGGEQYF

D: TRBD2
V: TRBV28
J: TRBJ2-1
size: -
DNA: TGTGCCAGCAGTTTTAATCCAGCGGGAAACCCCTACAATGAGCAGTTCTTC
CDR3: CASSFNPAGNPYNEQFF

D: -
V: TRBV5-1
J: TRBJ2-1
size: -
DNA: TGCGCCAGCAGTGTGGGGCCCGGTTACAATGAGCAGTTCTTC
CDR3: CASSVGPGYNEQFF

D: TRBD1
V: TRBV15
J: TRBJ2-7
size: -
DNA: TGTGCCACCAGCAGATCCGGGACAGGGACTGAGCAGTACTTC
CDR3: CATSRSGTGTEQYF

D: -
V: TRBV4-1
J: TRBJ1-5
size: -
DNA: TGCGCCAGCAGCCAAGAGCCGGGGGTAAATCAGCCCCAGCATTTT
CDR3: CASSQEPGVNQPQHF

D: -
V: TRBV28
J: TRBJ2-7
size: many
DNA: TGTGCCAGCAGTTCTTCTTCGTTGGAGCAGTACTTC
CDR3: CASSSSSLEQYF

D: TRBD1
V: TRBV5-4
J: TRBJ2-2
size: -
DNA: TGTGCCAGCAGCCCTCGAGGGGGCCTCACCGGGGAGCTGTTTTTT
CDR3: CASSPRGGLTGELFF

D: TRBD2
V: TRBV5-1
J: TRBJ2-5
size: -
DNA: TGCGCCAGCAGCGTAACGGGACTAGCGGGAGGAGAGACCCAGTACTTC
CDR3: CASSVTGLAGGETQYF

D: TRBD1
V: TRBV7-9
J: TRBJ2-5
size: few
DNA: TGTGCCAGCAGCAGAGCGGGACAGGGAAGCGAGACCCAGTACTTC
CDR3: CASSRAGQGSETQYF

D: -
V: TRBV7-6
J: TRBJ1-5
size: few
DNA: TGTGCCAGCAGCTTAGGTGGCAGTCGTCATAGCAATCAGCCCCAGCATTTT
CDR3: CASSLGGSRHSNQPQHF

D: TRBD2
V: TRBV5-6
J: TRBJ2-3
size: -
DNA: TGTGCCAGCAGCTCCGGGACTAGCGGGAGGGCAGCAGATACGCAGTATTTT
CDR3: CASSSGTSGRAADTQYF

D: -
V: TRBV7-6
J: TRBJ1-4
size: few
DNA: TGTGCCAGCAGCGAGATCGGCGAGGCTGAACTGTTTTTT
CDR3: CASSEIGEAELFF

D: -
V: TRBV10-3
J: TRBJ1-1
size: few
DNA: TGTGCCATCAGAATGGTGGGCAGGGCCGCGGTTAGGACTGAAGCTTTCTTT
CDR3: CAIRMVGRAAVRTEAFF

D: TRBD2
V: TRBV2
J: TRBJ2-5
size: -
DNA: TGTGCCAGCAGCGGACTAGCGGGAGAAGAGACCCAGTACTTC
CDR3: CASSGLAGEETQYF

D: -
V: TRBV2
J: TRBJ2-7
size: few
DNA: TGTGCCAGCGCGGTAGGGGCGTCCTACGAGCAGTACTTC
CDR3: CASAVGASYEQYF

D: -
V: TRBV6-6
J: TRBJ1-5
size: -
DNA: TGTGCCAGCACCTCGGGGGAGGACAAGGTCAATCAGCCCCAGCATTTT
CDR3: CASTSGEDKVNQPQHF

D: TRBD2
V: TRBV7-9
J: TRBJ2-6
size: -
DNA: TGTGCCAGCAGCCCTCCGACTAGCGGGGGCAGCTCTGGGGCCAACGTCCTGACTTTC
CDR3: CASSPPTSGGSSGANVLTF

D: -
V: TRBV28
J: TRBJ1-5
size: few
DNA: TGTGCCAGCTCACCTGAGGGGAGGGGTCAGCCCCAGCATTTT
CDR3: CASSPEGRGQPQHF

D: -
V: TRBV13
J: TRBJ2-3
size: few
DNA: TGTGCCAGCAGCGGGGGGTTAGATACGCAGTATTTT
CDR3: CASSGGLDTQYF

D: TRBD2
V: TRBV7-9
J: TRBJ2-2
size: -
DNA: TGTGCCAGCAGCTTAGAGGTTTTGGCTAGCGGCGGGGAGCTGTTTTTT
CDR3: CASSLEVLASGGELFF

D: -
V: TRBV7-9
J: TRBJ2-2
size: -
DNA: TGTGCCAGCAGTTCGCGGATGGAGTGGCACGGGGAGCTGTTTTTT
CDR3: CASSSRMEWHGELFF

D: TRBD1
V: TRBV5-4
J: TRBJ2-4
size: few
DNA: TGTGCCAGCAGCTTACAGGGGGCGGCCAAAAACATTCAGTACTTC
CDR3: CASSLQGAAKNIQYF

D: -
V: TRBV5-4
J: TRBJ1-3
size: -
DNA: TGTGCCAGCAGCTTCTGGGGAGCTGGAAACACCATATATTTT
CDR3: CASSFWGAGNTIYF

D: TRBD2
V: TRBV7-6
J: TRBJ2-7
size: few
DNA: TGTGCCAGCAGCTTAGCGCGACGGGGAGGGAGCGGCGAGCAGTACTTC
CDR3: CASSLARRGGSGEQYF

D: -
V: TRBV9
J: TRBJ2-5
size: few
DNA: TGTGCCAGCAGCCCCGGACAGGGGCGGGAGGAGAAGGAGACCCAGTACTTC
CDR3: CASSPGQGREEKETQYF

D: -
V: TRBV28
J: TRBJ2-5
size: few
DNA: TGTGCCAGCAGTTTATTTCTAGGGACCCAGTACTTC
CDR3: CASSLFLGTQYF

D: TRBD2
V: TRBV2
J: TRBJ2-5
size: -
DNA: TGTGCCGGTTCACTAGCGGGAGGTCAAGAGACCCAGTACTTC
CDR3: CAGSLAGGQETQYF

D: -
V: TRBV9
J: TRBJ1-4
size: few
DNA: TGTGCCAGCAGCGTAGTGGCAGGAAGTGAAAAACTGTTTTTT
CDR3: CASSVVAGSEKLFF

D: -
V: TRBV25-1
J: TRBJ2-2
size: few
DNA: TGTGCCAGCAGTGCCCCCGGTAGAGGCCGCGGCGGGGAGCTGTTTTTT
CDR3: CASSAPGRGRGGELFF

D: TRBD1
V: TRBV19
J: TRBJ1-5
size: -
DNA: TGTGCCAGTAGTATCTCGCCGTGGGGACAGGGGGAAAATCAGCCCCAGCATTTT
CDR3: CASSISPWGQGENQPQHF